This T cell receptor beta chain was identified in a study of CD8 T cells in Susac syndrome. High-throughput TCR beta sequencing covered peripheral CD8+ and CD4+ T cells. The J segment lost 4 bases and the V segment lost 5 bases, leaving 10 bases of the junction unmatched. This CDR3 spans 16 amino acids. Germline-derived CDR1 and CDR2 are SGHVS and FNYEAQ. With random hexamers, reverse transcription was performed on about 0.5 to 1 ug of RNA. Each CDR3 protein is one row after TCRdb ran MiXCR on the immunoSEQ multiplex PCR reads. The profile covers a few hundred thousand distinct CDR3 sequences, with more than 85% appearing a single time and around 0.13% taken by the ten largest.

The material sequenced was CD8+ T cells from PBMCs. The clonotype comes from a human donor with multiple sclerosis. This chain uses TRBV7-6 with TRBJ2-3, with 9 nucleotides matching TRBD1. The CDR3, as DNA: TGTGCCAGCAGCCCCACAGGGGGCTCCAGCGCAGATACGCAGTATTTT. Translated, it gives CASSPTGGSSADTQYF.